These T cell receptor beta chains were read from a single sample in a study of blood T cell repertoires in COVID-19. The protocol was immunoSEQ multiplex PCR, while the TCRdb copy is restricted to in-frame clones and leaves out a portion. This table has 300,000 to 450,000 clones, 85% appearing once. Sequencing was carried out using peripheral blood. These receptors originate from a woman under 30 with acute or convalescent COVID-19. Each CDR3 is given with its conserved first and last residue. A D gene is named only where the DNA matches it firmly. Expanded clones get a size class; other rows say once, few or many, or leave the size out.

j_call: TRBJ1-4
d_call: TRBD1
clone_size: NA
v_call: TRBV6-6
cdr3_length: 15
cdr3_aa: CASTLKGAALEKLFF
cdr3_nt: TGTGCCAGCACACTTAAGGGGGCAGCACTTGAAAAACTGTTTTTT

j_call: TRBJ2-3
d_call: NA
clone_size: few
v_call: TRBV7-9
cdr3_length: 16
cdr3_aa: CASSLAVAQNTDTQYF
cdr3_nt: TGTGCCAGCAGCTTAGCGGTAGCGCAGAACACAGATACGCAGTATTTT

j_call: TRBJ1-2
d_call: NA
clone_size: NA
v_call: TRBV5-1
cdr3_length: 16
cdr3_aa: CASSLMDSLPVWGYTF
cdr3_nt: TGCGCCAGCAGCTTGATGGACTCCCTTCCAGTGTGGGGCTACACCTTC

j_call: TRBJ1-1
d_call: TRBD1
clone_size: NA
v_call: TRBV10-2
cdr3_length: 12
cdr3_aa: CASATGETEAFF
cdr3_nt: TGCGCCAGTGCAACAGGGGAAACTGAAGCTTTCTTT

j_call: TRBJ2-7
d_call: NA
clone_size: NA
v_call: TRBV19
cdr3_length: 16
cdr3_aa: CASSNYQGSSPYEQYF
cdr3_nt: TGTGCCAGTAGTAACTACCAGGGATCGAGCCCTTACGAGCAGTACTTC

j_call: TRBJ1-1
d_call: NA
clone_size: NA
v_call: TRBV28
cdr3_length: 13
cdr3_aa: CASSKSAGTEAFF
cdr3_nt: TGTGCCAGCAGTAAATCGGCGGGGACTGAAGCTTTCTTT

j_call: TRBJ1-5
d_call: TRBD1
clone_size: NA
v_call: TRBV5-5
cdr3_length: 15
cdr3_aa: CASSQDRGLGQPQHF
cdr3_nt: TGTGCCAGCAGCCAGGACAGGGGGCTCGGTCAGCCCCAGCATTTT

j_call: TRBJ1-3
d_call: NA
clone_size: NA
v_call: TRBV19
cdr3_length: 15
cdr3_aa: CARTSDSIRGNTIYF
cdr3_nt: TGTGCCAGAACCAGTGACAGCATACGTGGAAACACCATATATTTT

j_call: TRBJ2-3
d_call: TRBD1
clone_size: NA
v_call: TRBV28
cdr3_length: 15
cdr3_aa: CASSSTGTGRNTQYF
cdr3_nt: TGTGCCAGCAGCTCCACCGGGACAGGACGGAATACGCAGTATTTT

j_call: TRBJ1-1
d_call: NA
clone_size: NA
v_call: TRBV5-5
cdr3_length: 12
cdr3_aa: CASSSDAVRAFF
cdr3_nt: TGTGCCAGCAGTTCCGACGCGGTTAGGGCTTTCTTT

j_call: TRBJ2-1
d_call: TRBD2
clone_size: once
v_call: TRBV5-6
cdr3_length: 17
cdr3_aa: CASSLGTSGNLEGEQFF
cdr3_nt: TGTGCCAGCAGCTTGGGGACTAGCGGGAACCTGGAGGGAGAGCAGTTCTTC

j_call: TRBJ2-2
d_call: TRBD1
clone_size: NA
v_call: TRBV19
cdr3_length: 15
cdr3_aa: CASSIVQGAGGELFF
cdr3_nt: TGTGCCAGCAGTATAGTACAGGGGGCGGGCGGGGAGCTGTTTTTT

j_call: TRBJ1-3
d_call: NA
clone_size: NA
v_call: TRBV6-2/TRBV6-3
cdr3_length: 12
cdr3_aa: CASSYLRNTIYF
cdr3_nt: TGTGCCAGCAGTTACCTGAGGAACACCATATATTTT

j_call: TRBJ2-7
d_call: NA
clone_size: NA
v_call: TRBV7-2
cdr3_length: 13
cdr3_aa: CASSARTRDEQYF
cdr3_nt: TGTGCCAGCAGCGCACGTACTAGGGACGAGCAGTACTTC

j_call: TRBJ1-1
d_call: NA
clone_size: NA
v_call: TRBV6-1
cdr3_length: 11
cdr3_aa: CASYKNTEAFF
cdr3_nt: TGTGCCAGCTACAAGAACACTGAAGCTTTCTTT

j_call: TRBJ1-6
d_call: TRBD1
clone_size: NA
v_call: TRBV6-6
cdr3_length: 13
cdr3_aa: CASSAGGNSPLHF
cdr3_nt: TGTGCCAGCAGTGCAGGGGGGAATTCACCCCTCCACTTT

j_call: TRBJ1-2
d_call: NA
clone_size: NA
v_call: TRBV2
cdr3_length: 12
cdr3_aa: CASAQGNYGYTF
cdr3_nt: TGTGCCAGCGCACAGGGTAACTATGGCTACACCTTC

j_call: TRBJ1-2
d_call: NA
clone_size: few
v_call: TRBV19
cdr3_length: 14
cdr3_aa: CASSSQRASYGYTF
cdr3_nt: TGTGCCAGTAGTAGTCAGCGGGCCAGCTATGGCTACACCTTC

j_call: TRBJ1-3
d_call: NA
clone_size: NA
v_call: TRBV15
cdr3_length: 15
cdr3_aa: CATSRPTGSGNTIYF
cdr3_nt: TGTGCCACCAGCAGGCCTACAGGCTCTGGAAACACCATATATTTT

j_call: TRBJ2-5
d_call: NA
clone_size: NA
v_call: TRBV20-1
cdr3_length: 11
cdr3_aa: CSARLSGTQYF
cdr3_nt: TGCAGTGCTAGACTCTCGGGGACCCAGTACTTC

j_call: TRBJ1-5
d_call: TRBD1
clone_size: NA
v_call: TRBV19
cdr3_length: 15
cdr3_aa: CASSSDRGDDQPQHF
cdr3_nt: TGTGCCAGTAGTTCAGACAGGGGGGACGATCAGCCCCAGCATTTT

j_call: TRBJ1-5
d_call: NA
clone_size: NA
v_call: TRBV2
cdr3_length: 14
cdr3_aa: CASSASGGNQPQHF
cdr3_nt: TGTGCCAGCAGTGCGTCCGGGGGGAATCAGCCCCAGCATTTT

j_call: TRBJ1-4
d_call: TRBD1
clone_size: NA
v_call: TRBV29-1
cdr3_length: 11
cdr3_aa: CSVEDREKLFF
cdr3_nt: TGCAGCGTTGAGGACAGGGAAAAACTGTTTTTT

j_call: TRBJ1-1
d_call: NA
clone_size: NA
v_call: TRBV2
cdr3_length: 15
cdr3_aa: CASSPQDRRNTEAFF
cdr3_nt: TGTGCCAGCAGTCCCCAGGACAGAAGGAACACTGAAGCTTTCTTT

j_call: TRBJ1-5
d_call: NA
clone_size: NA
v_call: TRBV2
cdr3_length: 14
cdr3_aa: CASRGGRSNQPQHF
cdr3_nt: TGTGCCAGCAGGGGGGGACGTAGCAATCAGCCCCAGCATTTT

j_call: TRBJ2-5
d_call: TRBD2
clone_size: NA
v_call: TRBV19
cdr3_length: 16
cdr3_aa: CASSARGGFEVKTQYF
cdr3_nt: TGTGCCAGTAGTGCTCGCGGGGGATTCGAGGTGAAGACCCAGTACTTC

j_call: TRBJ2-5
d_call: TRBD1
clone_size: NA
v_call: TRBV27
cdr3_length: 14
cdr3_aa: CASSLLGRGETQYF
cdr3_nt: TGTGCCAGCAGTTTACTTGGCAGGGGGGAGACCCAGTACTTC

j_call: TRBJ2-1
d_call: NA
clone_size: NA
v_call: TRBV6-5
cdr3_length: 13
cdr3_aa: CASWGRLYNEQFF
cdr3_nt: TGTGCCAGCTGGGGCAGGTTGTACAATGAGCAGTTCTTC

j_call: TRBJ2-7
d_call: TRBD2
clone_size: NA
v_call: TRBV7-2
cdr3_length: 15
cdr3_aa: CASSLGLAVTYEQYF
cdr3_nt: TGTGCCAGCAGCTTAGGACTAGCGGTTACCTACGAGCAGTACTTC

j_call: TRBJ2-5
d_call: NA
clone_size: NA
v_call: TRBV3-1/TRBV3-2
cdr3_length: 16
cdr3_aa: CASSQEGRETRATQYF
cdr3_nt: TGTGCCAGCAGCCAAGAAGGCCGGGAGACGCGGGCGACCCAGTACTTC

j_call: TRBJ2-7
d_call: NA
clone_size: NA
v_call: TRBV28
cdr3_length: 13
cdr3_aa: CASTVGGNYEQYF
cdr3_nt: TGTGCCAGCACTGTAGGGGGTAACTACGAGCAGTACTTC

j_call: TRBJ2-7
d_call: TRBD1
clone_size: NA
v_call: TRBV9
cdr3_length: 17
cdr3_aa: CASSVRGHGTGVREQYF
cdr3_nt: TGTGCCAGCAGCGTGAGGGGACACGGGACAGGGGTGAGGGAGCAGTACTTC

j_call: TRBJ1-2
d_call: TRBD1
clone_size: few
v_call: TRBV20-1
cdr3_length: 14
cdr3_aa: CSASETGENYGYTF
cdr3_nt: TGCAGTGCTAGTGAGACAGGGGAAAATTATGGCTACACCTTC

j_call: TRBJ1-2
d_call: NA
clone_size: NA
v_call: TRBV24-1
cdr3_length: 18
cdr3_aa: CATSDSLPGGGNGYGYTF
cdr3_nt: TGTGCCACCAGTGACTCCCTCCCGGGGGGGGGCAACGGCTATGGCTACACCTTC

j_call: TRBJ1-2
d_call: NA
clone_size: NA
v_call: TRBV5-8
cdr3_length: 14
cdr3_aa: CASSSRGSYYGYTF
cdr3_nt: TGTGCCAGCAGCTCGCGGGGCTCGTACTATGGCTACACCTTC

j_call: TRBJ1-5
d_call: NA
clone_size: NA
v_call: TRBV4-1
cdr3_length: 15
cdr3_aa: CASSQSREGNQPQHF
cdr3_nt: TGCGCCAGCAGCCAATCCAGGGAGGGCAATCAGCCCCAGCATTTT

j_call: TRBJ1-6
d_call: NA
clone_size: NA
v_call: TRBV7-6
cdr3_length: 15
cdr3_aa: CASSPGGSRDSPLHF
cdr3_nt: TGTGCCAGCAGCCCGGGGGGCTCTAGGGATTCACCCCTCCACTTT

j_call: TRBJ1-5
d_call: NA
clone_size: NA
v_call: TRBV3-1/TRBV3-2
cdr3_length: 15
cdr3_aa: CASSRSDTGNQPQHF
cdr3_nt: TGTGCCAGCAGCCGTTCGGACACTGGCAATCAGCCCCAGCATTTT

j_call: TRBJ1-6
d_call: NA
clone_size: many
v_call: TRBV6-2/TRBV6-3
cdr3_length: 15
cdr3_aa: CASSTSTGYNSPLHF
cdr3_nt: TGTGCCAGCAGTACCTCCACAGGGTATAATTCACCCCTCCACTTT

j_call: TRBJ2-4
d_call: NA
clone_size: NA
v_call: TRBV4-1
cdr3_length: 15
cdr3_aa: CASSLWRGRRDIQYF
cdr3_nt: TGCGCCAGCAGCCTCTGGCGGGGGCGCAGGGACATTCAGTACTTC

j_call: TRBJ1-2
d_call: TRBD1
clone_size: NA
v_call: TRBV6-5
cdr3_length: 12
cdr3_aa: CASRTGGFGYTF
cdr3_nt: TGTGCCAGCAGAACAGGGGGCTTTGGCTACACCTTC

j_call: TRBJ2-5
d_call: NA
clone_size: NA
v_call: TRBV10-1
cdr3_length: 18
cdr3_aa: CAGMTSGTPSGLQETQYF
cdr3_nt: TGCGCCGGCATGACCTCCGGGACCCCCAGCGGGTTACAAGAGACCCAGTACTTC

j_call: TRBJ2-5
d_call: TRBD1
clone_size: NA
v_call: TRBV9
cdr3_length: 12
cdr3_aa: CASKTQGDSQYF
cdr3_nt: TGTGCCAGCAAGACACAGGGGGACTCCCAGTACTTC

j_call: TRBJ2-5
d_call: TRBD2
clone_size: NA
v_call: TRBV28
cdr3_length: 16
cdr3_aa: CASSLGTRALQETQYF
cdr3_nt: TGTGCCAGCAGTTTAGGGACTAGAGCGCTACAAGAGACCCAGTACTTC

j_call: TRBJ2-7
d_call: TRBD1
clone_size: once
v_call: TRBV14
cdr3_length: 16
cdr3_aa: CASSPRKTGSRDEQYF
cdr3_nt: TGTGCCAGCAGCCCCCGGAAGACAGGGTCCAGGGACGAGCAGTACTTC

j_call: TRBJ1-6
d_call: NA
clone_size: NA
v_call: TRBV10-3
cdr3_length: 13
cdr3_aa: CAISGGWESPLHF
cdr3_nt: TGTGCCATCAGTGGAGGGTGGGAGTCACCCCTCCACTTT

j_call: TRBJ1-1
d_call: NA
clone_size: NA
v_call: TRBV2
cdr3_length: 15
cdr3_aa: CASSELSEEDTEAFF
cdr3_nt: TGTGCCAGCAGTGAATTATCGGAAGAGGACACTGAAGCTTTCTTT

j_call: TRBJ1-5
d_call: NA
clone_size: NA
v_call: TRBV18
cdr3_length: 16
cdr3_aa: CASSPGTGEISRPQHF
cdr3_nt: TGTGCCAGCTCACCTGGGACGGGGGAGATCTCCCGGCCCCAGCATTTT

j_call: TRBJ2-1
d_call: TRBD2
clone_size: NA
v_call: TRBV10-1
cdr3_length: 18
cdr3_aa: CASSRSDRPSGSLNEQFF
cdr3_nt: TGCGCCAGCTCCCGCTCAGACAGGCCTAGCGGGAGTTTGAATGAGCAGTTCTTC

j_call: TRBJ2-1
d_call: NA
clone_size: NA
v_call: TRBV30
cdr3_length: 11
cdr3_aa: CAYTVMHEQFF
cdr3_nt: TGTGCATATACAGTTATGCATGAGCAGTTCTTC

j_call: TRBJ2-5
d_call: NA
clone_size: NA
v_call: TRBV28
cdr3_length: 13
cdr3_aa: CASGLPPRETQYF
cdr3_nt: TGTGCCAGCGGCTTGCCCCCGCGGGAGACCCAGTACTTC

j_call: TRBJ1-1
d_call: NA
clone_size: NA
v_call: TRBV5-4
cdr3_length: 14
cdr3_aa: CASSLEGGNTEAFF
cdr3_nt: TGTGCCAGCAGCTTGGAAGGGGGGAACACTGAAGCTTTCTTT

j_call: TRBJ2-1
d_call: TRBD1
clone_size: NA
v_call: TRBV7-9
cdr3_length: 14
cdr3_aa: CASSLSGQANEQFF
cdr3_nt: TGTGCCAGCAGCTTATCGGGACAGGCCAATGAGCAGTTCTTC

j_call: TRBJ1-5
d_call: NA
clone_size: NA
v_call: TRBV7-2
cdr3_length: 15
cdr3_aa: CASARGRLGNQPQHF
cdr3_nt: TGTGCCAGCGCCCGGGGGAGGCTAGGAAATCAGCCCCAGCATTTT